These 13 T cell receptor beta chains share one sample of origin, sequenced in a study of human T cells and chemical hapten exposure. Time point indicated: patch test 2, 6 weeks after DPC sensitization. Treatment: therapeutic diphenylcyclopropenone sensitization with weekly scalp DPC. TCRdb recomputed calls from the RACE reads with MiXCR, one row per CDR3 protein. Found here are fewer than 100,000 distinct CDR3 sequences, over 7.5% of them singletons; the top ten hold approximately 2.2%. This specimen was whole blood, taken in connection with sensitization to the hapten diphenylcyclopropenone (DPC). The receptors stem from a woman aged 35 to 49 with alopecia areata. Some clones in this sample may be carry-over from other donors' samples.

This clonotype was picked up a small number of times. The chain uses TRBV7-3 and TRBJ2-1; 7 bases agree with TRBD2. Trimming at V came to 7 bases and at J to 4 bases, leaving 13 bases not matched to a gene. This CDR3 is built from 16 residues. Germline V CDR1 and CDR2: SGHTA, FQGTGA. CDR3 coding DNA: TGTGCCAGCACCCCCAGAGCGGGAACTAATTACAATGAGCAGTTCTTC. Its protein product is CASTPRAGTNYNEQFF.

This clonotype has just one count. An end of the junction does not agree with germline; a read error may underlie this. The chain joins TRBV28 to TRBJ1-2; D perhaps matches TRBD1 (5 bases). The CDR3 is 13 residues long. Germline loops: CDR1 MDHEN, CDR2 SYDVKM. The CDR3, as DNA: TGTGCCAGCAGTCCCGGGGGTAACTATGGCTACGCCTTC. It translates to CASSPGGNYGYAF.

This clonotype showed up many times. The chain employs TRBV19 and TRBJ2-7; TRBD1 aligns across 7 bases. The ends lost 2 bases at V and 3 bases at J; junction bases unmatched: 4. CDR1 is LNHDA, CDR2 SQIVND, per germline (reference sequence). The CDR3 spans 14 residues. CDR3 sequence reads: CASSISAGGYEQYF. DNA for the CDR3: TGTGCCAGTAGTATATCGGCAGGGGGCTACGAGCAGTACTTC. The whole variable domain, remainder taken from reference TRBV19 and TRBJ2-7, is DGGITQSPKYLFRKEGQNVTLSCEQNLNHDAMYWYRQDPGQGLRLIYYSQIVNDFQKGDIAEGYSVSREKKESFPLTVTSAQKNPTAFYLCASSISAGGYEQYFGPGTRLTVT.

Ten or more counts support this clonotype. V usage is TRBV23-1 and J usage is TRBJ1-4; D is uncertain. TRBV23-1 is an open reading frame whose function is uncertain. The V and J ends lost 2 bases and 3 bases respectively, with 22 bases between them. The CDR3 runs 19 residues. The CDR3 region is CASSQLGPFPGAPNEKLFF. The CDR3 nucleotides read TGCGCCAGCAGTCAACTCGGGCCCTTCCCCGGCGCTCCTAATGAAAAACTGTTTTTT.

This clonotype occurred many times. The V call is TRBV7-3, the J call TRBJ2-3; possibly TRBD2 for D (5 bases). The germline V gene has CDR1 SGHTA and CDR2 FQGTGA. This CDR3 spans 15 amino acids. Trimming stripped 5 bases from V and 0 bases from J, with 12 bases between. The CDR3 nucleotides read TGTGCCAGCAGCCCAATTGGCGGGAGCACAGATACGCAGTATTTT. Its translation: CASSPIGGSTDTQYF.

This clonotype was counted many times. The CDR3 bases are TGTGCCAGCAGTTGGACCGGGCCTGGAAACACCATATATTTT. This translates into CASSWTGPGNTIYF. The chain combines TRBV28 with TRBJ1-3; D is unclear. Per the germline V gene, CDR1 is MDHEN and CDR2 is SYDVKM. Trimming pared 4 bases from V and 2 bases from J, leaving 9 bases between. The CDR3 totals 14 residues.

This chain joins TRBV5-5 and TRBJ2-3, with TRBD1 matching over 8 bases. CDR1 SGHKS and CDR2 YYEKEE come from the germline V gene (reference sequence). The CDR3 spans 17 residues. The V segment lost 4 bases and the J segment 3 bases; nucleotides outside the gene matches: 13. CDR3 sequence reads: CASSPTPTGGSTDTQYF. The CDR3 coding sequence is TGTGCCAGCAGCCCTACTCCCACAGGGGGATCGACAGATACGCAGTATTTT.

The V gene is TRBV6-5, the J gene TRBJ2-7, with unresolved D. The CDR3 covers 15 residues. Germline V gives CDR1 MNHEY, CDR2 SVGAGI. Trimming removed 0 bases from V and 2 bases from J, with 11 bases in between. The CDR3 coding sequence is TGTGCCAGCAGTTACTCGTCGACCTTGGCCTACGAGCAGTACTTC. Translated, it gives CASSYSSTLAYEQYF.

This clonotype has at least ten counts. V usage is TRBV28 and J usage is TRBJ2-1; 10 bases are a match to TRBD1. V trimming: 6 bases; J trimming: 9 bases; junction bases outside the gene matches: 11. Germline-derived CDR1 and CDR2 are MDHEN and SYDVKM. This CDR3 has 15 amino acids. As DNA, the CDR3 is TGTGCCAGCAGGCCCCGGGGACAGGGGTTGGGTGAGCAGTTCTTC. Protein sequence: CASRPRGQGLGEQFF.

With respect to this clonotype: At one end, the junction sequence differs from germline, possibly due to a read error. The CDR3 DNA is TGTGCCATCAGTGCACGGGACTCCTCCAATGAGCAGTTCTTC. Its protein product is CAISARDSSNEQFF. The chain links TRBV10-3 to TRBJ2-1, with TRBD2 as a possible D gene (6 bases). The V gene's germline CDR1 is ENHRY and CDR2 SYGVKD. The CDR3 runs to 14 residues.

This clonotype was counted many times. The rearrangement joins TRBV6-6 to TRBJ1-2; D is uncertain. V dropped 8 bases and J dropped 7 bases, with 17 bases sitting between them. There are 13 residues in the CDR3. Germline CDR1 is MNHNY and CDR2 is SVGAGI (reference sequence). In nucleotides, the CDR3 is TGTGCCAGCCGCCCAACCCAAGGCAGTGGCTACACCTTC. Translation: CASRPTQGSGYTF.

This clonotype was recorded many times. The rearrangement joins TRBV6-5 to TRBJ2-3; 8 bases are shared with TRBD1. Germline V gene data show CDR1 as MNHEY and CDR2 as SVGAGI. This CDR3 is 13 amino acids long. The V and J ends lost 8 bases and 4 bases, in that order; junction bases with no gene match: 5. CDR3 loop: CASQGAGADTQYF. CDR3 DNA: TGTGCCAGCCAGGGGGCAGGGGCAGATACGCAGTATTTT.

The gene calls are TRBV28 and TRBJ1-2; 8 nucleotides align to TRBD1. The CDR3 contains 13 residues. Trimming cost V 5 bases and J 4 bases; bases outside gene matches: 3. Germline CDR1 is MDHEN and CDR2 is SYDVKM. CDR3: CASSQTGAYGYTF. DNA of the CDR3: TGTGCCAGCAGTCAGACAGGGGCCTATGGCTACACCTTC.